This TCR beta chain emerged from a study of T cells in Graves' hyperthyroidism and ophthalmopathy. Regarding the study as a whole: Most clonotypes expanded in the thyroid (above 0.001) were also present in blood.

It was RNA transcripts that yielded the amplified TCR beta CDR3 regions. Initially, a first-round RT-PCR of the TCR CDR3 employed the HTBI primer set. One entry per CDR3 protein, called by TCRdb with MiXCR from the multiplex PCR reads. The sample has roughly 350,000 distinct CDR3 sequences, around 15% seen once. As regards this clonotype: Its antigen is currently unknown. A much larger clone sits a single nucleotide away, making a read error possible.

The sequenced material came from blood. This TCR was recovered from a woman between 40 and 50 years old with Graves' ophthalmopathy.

Written as DNA, the CDR3 is TGTGCCAGCATTTACTCGAGAGTCACAGGGTTGACCCACGAGCAGTACTTC. It is translated as CASIYSRVTGLTHEQYF. The chain couples TRBV6-5 to TRBJ2-7; TRBD1 might be the D (6 bases). Germline CDR1 and CDR2: MNHEY and SVGAGI. This CDR3 is 17 amino acids long.